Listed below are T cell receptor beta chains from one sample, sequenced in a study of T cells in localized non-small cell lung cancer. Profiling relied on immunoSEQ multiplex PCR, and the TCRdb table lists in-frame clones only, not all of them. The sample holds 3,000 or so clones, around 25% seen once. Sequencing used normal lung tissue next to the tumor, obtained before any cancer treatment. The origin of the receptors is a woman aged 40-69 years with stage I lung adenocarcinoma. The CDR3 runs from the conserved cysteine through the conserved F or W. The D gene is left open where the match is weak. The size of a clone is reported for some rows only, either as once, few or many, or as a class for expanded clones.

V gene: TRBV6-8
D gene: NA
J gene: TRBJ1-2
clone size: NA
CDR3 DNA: TGTGCCAGCAGTTACGGGCCTGGGGACTCAGCTAACTATGGCTACACCTTC
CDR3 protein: CASSYGPGDSANYGYTF

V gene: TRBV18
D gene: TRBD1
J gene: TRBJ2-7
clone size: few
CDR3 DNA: TGTGCCAGCTCACCACCGGGACAGGCTCTTGAGCAGTACTTC
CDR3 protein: CASSPPGQALEQYF

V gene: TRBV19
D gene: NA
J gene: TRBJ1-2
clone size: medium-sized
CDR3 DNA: TGTGCCAGTATTCGGACGTCGGGCTATGGCTACACCTTC
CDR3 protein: CASIRTSGYGYTF

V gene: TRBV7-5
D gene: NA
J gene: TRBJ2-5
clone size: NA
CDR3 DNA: TGTGCTAGCAGCTTACTAGCGGGGCCCCAAGAGACCCAGTACTTC
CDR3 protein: CASSLLAGPQETQYF

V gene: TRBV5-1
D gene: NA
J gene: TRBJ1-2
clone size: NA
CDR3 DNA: TGCGCCAGCAGTCTGGGACCGGGATCTTGGGACTACACCTTC
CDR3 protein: CASSLGPGSWDYTF

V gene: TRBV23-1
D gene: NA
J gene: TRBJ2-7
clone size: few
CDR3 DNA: TGCGCCAGCAGCTTGCAGGGGTTGAACGAGCAGTACTTC
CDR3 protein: CASSLQGLNEQYF

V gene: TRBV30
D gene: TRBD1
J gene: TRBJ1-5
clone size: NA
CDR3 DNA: TGTGCCTGGAGCACAGGGGAGTATCAGCCCCAGCATTTT
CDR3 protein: CAWSTGEYQPQHF

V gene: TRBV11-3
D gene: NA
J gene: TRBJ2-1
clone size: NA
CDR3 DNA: TGTGCCAGCAGCTTCCAGCGGACCGACGGTGAGCAGTTCTTC
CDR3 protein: CASSFQRTDGEQFF

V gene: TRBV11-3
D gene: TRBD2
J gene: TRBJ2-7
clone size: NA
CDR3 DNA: TGTGCCAGCAGCCCCCGACTAGCGGGAGGTTACGAGCAGTACTTC
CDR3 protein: CASSPRLAGGYEQYF

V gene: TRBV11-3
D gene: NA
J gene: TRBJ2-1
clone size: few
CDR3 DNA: TGTGCCAGCAGCTCGAGGGACTCCGGCTCCTACAATGAGCAGTTCTTC
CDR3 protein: CASSSRDSGSYNEQFF

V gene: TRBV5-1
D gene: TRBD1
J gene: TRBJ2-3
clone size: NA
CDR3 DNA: TGCGCCAGCAGCTCGGGACAGCTAGTCACAGATACGCAGTATTTT
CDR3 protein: CASSSGQLVTDTQYF

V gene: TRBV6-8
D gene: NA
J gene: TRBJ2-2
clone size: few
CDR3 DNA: TGTGCCAGCAGACCCTCAGGGGACACCGGGGAGCTGTTTTTT
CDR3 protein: CASRPSGDTGELFF

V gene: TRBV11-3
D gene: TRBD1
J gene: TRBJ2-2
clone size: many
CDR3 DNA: TGTGCCAGCAGCTCTGCGACAGGGTCCATCACCGGGGAGCTGTTTTTT
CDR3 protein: CASSSATGSITGELFF

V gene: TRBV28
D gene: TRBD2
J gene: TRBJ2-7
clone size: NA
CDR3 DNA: TGTGCCAGCAGTTTCGGGGCTAGCGGGAGGGCCTGGAACGAGCAGTACTTC
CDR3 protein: CASSFGASGRAWNEQYF

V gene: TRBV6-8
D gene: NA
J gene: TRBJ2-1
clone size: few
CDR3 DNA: TGTGCCATCGGAGTAGCGGACAATGAGCAGTTCTTC
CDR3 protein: CAIGVADNEQFF

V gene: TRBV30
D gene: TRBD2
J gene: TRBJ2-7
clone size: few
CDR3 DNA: TGTGCCTGTAGACTAGCGGGAATCAACGAGCAGTACTTC
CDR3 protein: CACRLAGINEQYF

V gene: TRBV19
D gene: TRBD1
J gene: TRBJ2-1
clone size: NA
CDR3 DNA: TGTGCCAGTAGTATAGTCGGCGGGACAGGGAATGAGCAGTTCTTC
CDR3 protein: CASSIVGGTGNEQFF

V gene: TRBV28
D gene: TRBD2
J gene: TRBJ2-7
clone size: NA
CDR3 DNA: TGTGCCAGCGTACCTTCGGGGCGGGGGGCGCGTTCCTACGAGCAGTACTTC
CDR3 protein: CASVPSGRGARSYEQYF

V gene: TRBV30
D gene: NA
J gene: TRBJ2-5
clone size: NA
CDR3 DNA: TGTGCCTGGAGTGAAGACGAAGAGACCCAGTACTTC
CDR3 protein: CAWSEDEETQYF

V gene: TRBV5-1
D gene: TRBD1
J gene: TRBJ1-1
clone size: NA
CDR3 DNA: TGCGCCAGCAGTTCGTTCGGACAGGGGGCTGAAGCTTTCTTT
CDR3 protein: CASSSFGQGAEAFF

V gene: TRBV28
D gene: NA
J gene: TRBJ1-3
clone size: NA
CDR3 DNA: TGTGCCAGCAGTGGTACATCTGGAAACACCATATATTTT
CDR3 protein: CASSGTSGNTIYF

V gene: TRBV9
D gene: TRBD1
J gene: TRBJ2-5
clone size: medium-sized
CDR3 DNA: TGTGCCAGCACCCGACAGGGGGAGACCCAGTACTTC
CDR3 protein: CASTRQGETQYF

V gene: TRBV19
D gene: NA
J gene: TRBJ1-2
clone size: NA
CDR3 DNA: TGTGCCAGTAGTCGGCAGCCGGGGGAAGGGGGCTATGGCTACACCTTC
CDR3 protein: CASSRQPGEGGYGYTF

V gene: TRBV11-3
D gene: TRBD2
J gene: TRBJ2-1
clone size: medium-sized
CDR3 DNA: TGTGCCAGCAGCTCGGAGAGTGGACTAGCGGGAGTCAGTAATGAGCAGTTCTTC
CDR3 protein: CASSSESGLAGVSNEQFF

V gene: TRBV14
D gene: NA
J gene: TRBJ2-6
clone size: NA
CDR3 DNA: TGTGCCAGCGCAAGGGTCTCTGGGGCCAACGTCCTGACTTTC
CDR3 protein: CASARVSGANVLTF

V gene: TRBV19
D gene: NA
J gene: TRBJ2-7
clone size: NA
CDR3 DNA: TGTGCCAGTAGCCAGACTTACCGCTACGAGCAGTACTTC
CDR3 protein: CASSQTYRYEQYF

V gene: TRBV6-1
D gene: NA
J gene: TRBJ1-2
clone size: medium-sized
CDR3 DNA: TGTGCCAGCAGTGAAGAAGTGTCAGGATCCATTCTCTATGGCTACACCTTC
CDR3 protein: CASSEEVSGSILYGYTF

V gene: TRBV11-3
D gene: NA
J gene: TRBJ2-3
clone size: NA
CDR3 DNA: TGTGCCAGCAGCTCGCTGGGGGGATTGGCCACAGATACGCAGTATTTT
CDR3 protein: CASSSLGGLATDTQYF

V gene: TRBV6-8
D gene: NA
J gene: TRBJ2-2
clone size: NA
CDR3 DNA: TGTGCCAGCAGTGTGGTCCGCACCGGGGAGCTGTTTTTT
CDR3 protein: CASSVVRTGELFF

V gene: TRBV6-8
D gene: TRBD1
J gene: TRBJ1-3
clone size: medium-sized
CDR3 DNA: TGTGCCAGCAGTGGGACAGGGCTTGGAAACACCATATATTTT
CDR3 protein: CASSGTGLGNTIYF

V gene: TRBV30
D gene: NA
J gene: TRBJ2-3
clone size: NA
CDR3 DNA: TGTGCCTGGAGTGTATCCCCAGGGGAGGATACGCAGTATTTT
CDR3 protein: CAWSVSPGEDTQYF

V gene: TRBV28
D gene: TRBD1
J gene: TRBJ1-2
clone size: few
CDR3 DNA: TGTGCCAGCAGTCTTGAACAGGGGAACTATGGCTACACCTTC
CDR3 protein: CASSLEQGNYGYTF